This T cell receptor (beta chain) was sequenced in a study of shared clonotypes between healthy human individuals. CD45RO-negative, CCR7-positively selected cells formed the naive CD8 fraction, excluding terminally differentiated effector memory CD45RA+ cells. Profiling relied on immunoSEQ multiplex PCR, and the TCRdb table lists in-frame clones only, not all of them. The sample comprises around 2.1 million clones, about 93% of which are singletons, and more than 1.5% rests with the top ten. The CDR3 is 14 amino acids. V was trimmed by 5 bases and J by 5 bases, leaving 13 bases between them. Germline assignment: CDR1 MNHEY and CDR2 SMNVEV (reference sequence).

This rearrangement joins TRBV27 to TRBJ1-5; maybe TRBD1 (5 bases). The TCR was taken from a man between 18 and 35 years old in good health. Some clones in this sample may be carry-over from other donors' samples. Material: naive CD8+ T cells from PBMCs. The CDR3 bases are TGTGCCAGCAGTCCCCAGATGGGGGATCAGCCCCAGCATTTT. Translated, it gives CASSPQMGDQPQHF.